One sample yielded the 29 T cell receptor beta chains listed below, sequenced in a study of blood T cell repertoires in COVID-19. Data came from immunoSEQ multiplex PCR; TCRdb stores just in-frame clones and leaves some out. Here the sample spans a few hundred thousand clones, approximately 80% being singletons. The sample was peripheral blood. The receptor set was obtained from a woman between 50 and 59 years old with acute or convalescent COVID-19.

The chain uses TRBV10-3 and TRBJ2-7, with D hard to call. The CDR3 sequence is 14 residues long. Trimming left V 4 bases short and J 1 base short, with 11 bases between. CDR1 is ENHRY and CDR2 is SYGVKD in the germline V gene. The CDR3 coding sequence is TGTGCCATCAGTGGGGTTGAGCGATCCTACGAGCAGTACTTC. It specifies CAISGVERSYEQYF.

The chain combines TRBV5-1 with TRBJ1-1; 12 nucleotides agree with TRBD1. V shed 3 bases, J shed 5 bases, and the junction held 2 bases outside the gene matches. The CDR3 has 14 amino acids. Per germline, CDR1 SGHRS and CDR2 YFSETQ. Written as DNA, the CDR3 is TGCGCCAGCAGCTGGGGACAGGGGGCAACTGAAGCTTTCTTT. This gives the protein CASSWGQGATEAFF.

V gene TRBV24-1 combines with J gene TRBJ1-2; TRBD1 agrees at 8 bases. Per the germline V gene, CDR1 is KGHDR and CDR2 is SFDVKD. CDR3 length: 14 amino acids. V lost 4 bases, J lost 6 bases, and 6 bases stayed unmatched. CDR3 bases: TGTGCCACCAGTGAGCCAGGGGGCCGGAATGGCTACACCTTC. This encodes CATSEPGGRNGYTF.

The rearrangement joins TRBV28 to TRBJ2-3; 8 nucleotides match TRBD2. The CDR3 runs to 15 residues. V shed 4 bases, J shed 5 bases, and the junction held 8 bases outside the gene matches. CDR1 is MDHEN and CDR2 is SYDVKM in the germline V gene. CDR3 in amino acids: CASSSPGAGGDTQYF. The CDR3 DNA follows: TGTGCCAGCAGTTCGCCTGGGGCGGGAGGAGATACGCAGTATTTT. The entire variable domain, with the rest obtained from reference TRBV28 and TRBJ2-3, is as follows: DVKVTQSSRYLVKRTGEKVFLECVQDMDHENMFWYRQDPGLGLRLIYFSYDVKMKEKGDIPEGYSVSREKKERFSLILESASTNQTSMYLCASSSPGAGGDTQYFGPGTRLTVL.

CDR3 sequence (DNA): TGTGCCAGCAGTTCGGCGGAGCCCCAGCATTTT. Its translation: CASSSAEPQHF. The chain employs TRBV12-3 or TRBV12-4 and TRBJ1-5; D remains ambiguous. V shed 4 bases and J shed 8 bases, with 6 bases lying between them. The CDR3 covers 11 residues.

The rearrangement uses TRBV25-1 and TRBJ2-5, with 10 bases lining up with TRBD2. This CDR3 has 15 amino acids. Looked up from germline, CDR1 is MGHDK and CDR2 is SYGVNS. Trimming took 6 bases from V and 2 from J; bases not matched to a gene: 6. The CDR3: CASSAGSGGQETQYF. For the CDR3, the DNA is TGTGCCAGCAGCGCGGGTAGCGGGGGGCAAGAGACCCAGTACTTC. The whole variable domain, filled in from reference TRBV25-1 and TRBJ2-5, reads EADIYQTPRYLVIGTGKKITLECSQTMGHDKMYWYQQDPGMELHLIHYSYGVNSTEKGDLSSESTVSRIRTEHFPLTLESARPSHTSQYLCASSAGSGGQETQYFGPGTRLLVL.

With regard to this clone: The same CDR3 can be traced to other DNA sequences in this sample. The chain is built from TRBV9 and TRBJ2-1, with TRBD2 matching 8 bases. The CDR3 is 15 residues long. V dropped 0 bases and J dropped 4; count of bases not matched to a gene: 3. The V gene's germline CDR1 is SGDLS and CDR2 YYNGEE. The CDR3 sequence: CASSVVLAGYNEQFF. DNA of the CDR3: TGTGCCAGCAGCGTAGTTCTAGCGGGTTACAATGAGCAGTTCTTC.

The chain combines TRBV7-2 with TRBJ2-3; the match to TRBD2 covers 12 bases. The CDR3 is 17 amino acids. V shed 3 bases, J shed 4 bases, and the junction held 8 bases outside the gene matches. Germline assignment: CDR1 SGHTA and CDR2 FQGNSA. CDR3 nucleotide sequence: TGTGCCAGCAGCTTCCTAGCGGGAGGGGGGAGATCAGATACGCAGTATTTT. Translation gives CASSFLAGGGRSDTQYF.

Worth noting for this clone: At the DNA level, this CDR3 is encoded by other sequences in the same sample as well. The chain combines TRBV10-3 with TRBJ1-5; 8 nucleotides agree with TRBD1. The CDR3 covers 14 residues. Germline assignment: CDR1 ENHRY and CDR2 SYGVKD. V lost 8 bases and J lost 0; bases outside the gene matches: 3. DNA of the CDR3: TGTGCCATCGGGACAGGAGATAGCAATCAGCCCCAGCATTTT. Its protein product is CAIGTGDSNQPQHF.

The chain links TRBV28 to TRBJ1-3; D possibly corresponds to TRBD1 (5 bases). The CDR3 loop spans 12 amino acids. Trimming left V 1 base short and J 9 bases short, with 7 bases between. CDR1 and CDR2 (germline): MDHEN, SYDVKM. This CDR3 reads CASSLSGITIYF. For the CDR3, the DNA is TGTGCCAGCAGTTTATCAGGGATCACCATATATTTT.

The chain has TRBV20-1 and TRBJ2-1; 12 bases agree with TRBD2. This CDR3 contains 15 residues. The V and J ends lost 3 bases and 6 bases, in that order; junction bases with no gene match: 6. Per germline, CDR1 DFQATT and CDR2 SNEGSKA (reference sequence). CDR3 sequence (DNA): TGCAGTGCTAGTCGGACTAGCGGGACCTCCAATGAGCAGTTCTTC. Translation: CSASRTSGTSNEQFF.

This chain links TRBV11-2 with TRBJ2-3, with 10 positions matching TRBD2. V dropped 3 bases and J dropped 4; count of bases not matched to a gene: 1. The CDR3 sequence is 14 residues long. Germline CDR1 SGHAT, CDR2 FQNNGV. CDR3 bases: TGTGCCAGCAGCTTTAGCGGGAGGTCAGATACGCAGTATTTT. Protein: CASSFSGRSDTQYF.

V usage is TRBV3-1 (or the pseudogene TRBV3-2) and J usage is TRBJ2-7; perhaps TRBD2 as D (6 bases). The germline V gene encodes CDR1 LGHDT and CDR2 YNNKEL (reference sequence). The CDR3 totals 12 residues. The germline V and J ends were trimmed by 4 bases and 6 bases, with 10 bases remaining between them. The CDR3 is CASSPDSGEQYF. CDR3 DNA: TGTGCCAGCAGCCCGGATAGCGGCGAGCAGTACTTC.

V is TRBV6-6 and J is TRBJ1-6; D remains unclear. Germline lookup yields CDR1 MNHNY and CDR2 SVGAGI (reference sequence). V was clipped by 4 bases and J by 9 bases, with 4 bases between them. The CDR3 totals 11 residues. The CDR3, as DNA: TGTGCCAGCAGTTCGGGTTCACCCCTCCACTTT. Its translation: CASSSGSPLHF.

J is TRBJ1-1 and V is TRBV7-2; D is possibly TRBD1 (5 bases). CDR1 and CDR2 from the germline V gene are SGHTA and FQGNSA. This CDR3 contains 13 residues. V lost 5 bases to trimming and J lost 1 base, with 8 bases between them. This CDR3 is CASSQQGNTEAFF. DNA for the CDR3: TGTGCCAGCAGCCAGCAGGGGAACACTGAAGCTTTCTTT.

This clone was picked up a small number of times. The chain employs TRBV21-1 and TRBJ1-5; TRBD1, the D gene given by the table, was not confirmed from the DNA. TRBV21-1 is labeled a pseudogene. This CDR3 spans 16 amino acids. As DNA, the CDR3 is TGTGCCAGCAGCCCCCGGCCCAGGTTTTACAATCAGCCCCAGCATTTT. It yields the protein CASSPRPRFYNQPQHF.

In nucleotides, the CDR3 is TGTGCCATCAGCGACACGAGCTCTGGAAACACCATATATTTT. Translation: CAISDTSSGNTIYF. V usage is TRBV10-3 and J usage is TRBJ1-3; D not resolved. Trimming pared 6 bases from V and 0 bases from J, leaving 9 bases between. The CDR3 has 14 residues. Germline V CDR1 and CDR2: ENHRY, SYGVKD.

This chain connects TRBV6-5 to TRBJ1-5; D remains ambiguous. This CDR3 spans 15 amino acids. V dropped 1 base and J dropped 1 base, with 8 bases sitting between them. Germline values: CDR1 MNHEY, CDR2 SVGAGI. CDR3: CASSYLGASNQPQHF. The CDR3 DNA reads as TGTGCCAGCAGTTACTTGGGAGCGAGCAATCAGCCCCAGCATTTT.

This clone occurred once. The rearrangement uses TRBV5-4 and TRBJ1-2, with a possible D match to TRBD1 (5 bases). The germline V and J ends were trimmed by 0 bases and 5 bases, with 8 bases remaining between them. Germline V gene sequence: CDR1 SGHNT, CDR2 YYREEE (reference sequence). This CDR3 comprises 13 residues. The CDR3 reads CASSLVTDYGYTF. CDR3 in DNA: TGTGCCAGCAGCTTGGTGACAGATTATGGCTACACCTTC.

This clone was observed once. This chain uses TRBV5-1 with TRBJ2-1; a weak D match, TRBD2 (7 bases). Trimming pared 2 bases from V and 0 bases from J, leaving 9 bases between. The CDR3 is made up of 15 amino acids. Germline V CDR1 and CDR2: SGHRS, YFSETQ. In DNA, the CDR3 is TGCGCCAGCAGCTTTGGGGGGGCCTCCTACAATGAGCAGTTCTTC. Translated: CASSFGGASYNEQFF. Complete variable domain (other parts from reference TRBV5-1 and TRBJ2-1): KAGVTQTPRYLIKTRGQQVTLSCSPISGHRSVSWYQQTPGQGLQFLFEYFSETQRNKGNFPGRFSGRQFSNSRSEMNVSTLELGDSALYLCASSFGGASYNEQFFGPGTRLTVL.

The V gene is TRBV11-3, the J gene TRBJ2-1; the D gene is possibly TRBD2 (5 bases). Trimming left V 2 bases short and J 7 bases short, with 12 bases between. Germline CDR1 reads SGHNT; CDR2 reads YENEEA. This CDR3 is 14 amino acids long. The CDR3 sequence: CASSLSPRTNEQFF. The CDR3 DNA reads TGTGCCAGCAGCTTATCCCCCAGGACTAATGAGCAGTTCTTC.

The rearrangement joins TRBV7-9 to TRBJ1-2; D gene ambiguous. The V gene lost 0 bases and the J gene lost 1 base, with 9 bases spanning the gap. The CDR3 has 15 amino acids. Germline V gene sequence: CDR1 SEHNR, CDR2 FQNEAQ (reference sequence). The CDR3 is CASSLALGSNYGYTF. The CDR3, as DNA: TGTGCCAGCAGCTTAGCCCTTGGGAGTAACTATGGCTACACCTTC.

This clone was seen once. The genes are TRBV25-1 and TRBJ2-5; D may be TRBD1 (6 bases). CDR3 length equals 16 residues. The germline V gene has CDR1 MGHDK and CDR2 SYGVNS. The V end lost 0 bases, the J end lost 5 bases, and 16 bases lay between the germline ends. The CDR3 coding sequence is TGTGCCAGCAGTGAATATGTGGCACAGGGCGGGGAGACCCAGTACTTC. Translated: CASSEYVAQGGETQYF.

CDR3 protein: CASSLSAQRGNEQFF. Here the CDR3 DNA reads TGTGCCAGCAGCTTGAGCGCCCAACGGGGCAATGAGCAGTTCTTC. This sequence joins TRBV7-6 and TRBJ2-1; the D gene is possibly TRBD2 (5 bases). The CDR3 has 15 amino acids. Germline V gene lookup returns CDR1 SGHVS and CDR2 FNYEAQ. V was clipped by 3 bases and J by 6 bases, with 15 bases between them.

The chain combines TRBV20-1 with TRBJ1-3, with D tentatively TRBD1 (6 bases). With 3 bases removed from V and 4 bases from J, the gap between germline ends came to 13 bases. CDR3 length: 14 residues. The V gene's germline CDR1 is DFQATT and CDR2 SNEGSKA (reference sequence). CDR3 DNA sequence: TGCAGTGCTAGTCTGGGGGCGACGGGAAACACCATATATTTT. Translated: CSASLGATGNTIYF.

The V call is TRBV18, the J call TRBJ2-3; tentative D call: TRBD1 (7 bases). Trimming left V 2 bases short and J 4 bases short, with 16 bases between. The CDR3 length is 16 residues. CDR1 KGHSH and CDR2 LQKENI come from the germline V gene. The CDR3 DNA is TGTGCCAGCTCACCAATGGAGGGGGCATGGGCAGATACGCAGTATTTT. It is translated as CASSPMEGAWADTQYF. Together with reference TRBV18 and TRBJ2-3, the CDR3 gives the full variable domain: NAGVMQNPRHLVRRRGQEARLRCSPMKGHSHVYWYRQLPEEGLKFMVYLQKENIIDESGMPKERFSAEFPKEGPSILRIQQVVRGDSAAYFCASSPMEGAWADTQYFGPGTRLTVL.

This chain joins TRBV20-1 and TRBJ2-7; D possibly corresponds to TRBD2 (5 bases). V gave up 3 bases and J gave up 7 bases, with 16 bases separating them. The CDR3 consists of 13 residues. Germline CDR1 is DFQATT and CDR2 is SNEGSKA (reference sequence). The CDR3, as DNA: TGCAGTGCTAGTCTGTTGCGGGCGCGGGAGCAGTACTTC. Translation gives CSASLLRAREQYF.

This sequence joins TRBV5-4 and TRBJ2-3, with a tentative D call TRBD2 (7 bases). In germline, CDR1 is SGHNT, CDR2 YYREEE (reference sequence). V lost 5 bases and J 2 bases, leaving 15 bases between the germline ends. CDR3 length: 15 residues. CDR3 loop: CASSSKGGDTDTQYF. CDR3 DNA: TGTGCCAGCAGTTCGAAGGGGGGGGACACAGATACGCAGTATTTT.

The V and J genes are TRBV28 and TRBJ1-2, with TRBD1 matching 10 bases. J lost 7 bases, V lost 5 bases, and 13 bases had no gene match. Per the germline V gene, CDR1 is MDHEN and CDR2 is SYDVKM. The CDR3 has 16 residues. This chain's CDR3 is CASSTIRRDRGVGYTF. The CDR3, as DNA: TGTGCCAGCAGTACGATCCGGAGGGACAGGGGAGTTGGCTACACCTTC.